This record looks at one T cell receptor beta chain sequence and its context. The antigen remains unidentified. Other DNA sequences within the sample encode an identical CDR3. The data were produced by immunoSEQ multiplex PCR, yet TCRdb's version contains in-frame clones alone and is incomplete. The sample carries 160,000 or so clones, around 89% recorded once. This entry belongs to a study of T cell responses to AZD1222 COVID-19 vaccine. General study points: Nearly half of spike-specific TCRs reportedly go after variant regions that carry no mutations.

V lost 0 bases, J lost 2 bases, and 8 bases lay in between. The CDR3 is 14 amino acids. Germline assignment: CDR1 GTSNPN and CDR2 SVGIG (reference sequence). The input for sequencing was peripheral blood, taken 28 days after the second AZD1222 dose. This receptor was identified in an adult who received the AZD1222 COVID-19 vaccine. V and J are TRBV30 and TRBJ1-5; D ambiguous. The CDR3 nucleotides are TGTGCCTGGAGTGTACCGGGTGGCAATCAGCCCCAGCATTTT. Protein product: CAWSVPGGNQPQHF.